This TCR beta chain was profiled in a study of Ad26.COV2.S vaccination and SARS-CoV-2 variants. Study-level background: Administration of Ad26.COV2.S was intramuscular, either once or twice 56 days apart.

Treatment: around 19 received Ad26.COV2.S at low or high dose, single or two shots; 5 received placebo; per-sample allocation not given. Sample collection was performed on day 63 after the first vaccine or placebo injection. Profiled with immunoSEQ multiplex PCR; TCRdb holds only in-frame clones, not every one. In the table there are more than 300,000 clones, about 85% of which are singletons. This sequence originates from a person between 18 and 59 years old who received the Ad26.COV2.S COVID-19 vaccine or a placebo. The sample was peripheral blood, taken in a trial of Ad26.COV2.S vaccine versus placebo.

The CDR3 DNA reads TGTGCCAGCTCACCAACAGGGGGCGATCAGCCCCAGCATTTT. Its protein is CASSPTGGDQPQHF. V gene TRBV18 combines with J gene TRBJ1-5; TRBD1 aligns across 9 bases. CDR3 length: 14 amino acids. Trimming at V came to 2 bases and at J to 5 bases, leaving 1 base not matched to a gene. Germline values: CDR1 KGHSH, CDR2 LQKENI.